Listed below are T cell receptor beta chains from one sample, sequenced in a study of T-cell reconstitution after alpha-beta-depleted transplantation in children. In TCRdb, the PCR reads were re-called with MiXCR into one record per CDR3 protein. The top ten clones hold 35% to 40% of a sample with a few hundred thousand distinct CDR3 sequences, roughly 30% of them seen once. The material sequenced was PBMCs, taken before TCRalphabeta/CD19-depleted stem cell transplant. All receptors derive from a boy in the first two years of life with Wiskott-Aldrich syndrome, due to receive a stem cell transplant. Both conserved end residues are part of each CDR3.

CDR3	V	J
CASSQRLAGGPGTGELFF	TRBV11-2	TRBJ2-2
CASSAGDYSPLHF	TRBV7-9	TRBJ1-6
CASSLAFSGLANSYEQYF	TRBV5-1	TRBJ2-7
CASSQPLAGVRAGELFF	TRBV3-1	TRBJ2-2
CASSQGQDRVFEEQYF	TRBV4-2	TRBJ2-7
CSAPDRRASTDTQYF	TRBV20-1	TRBJ2-3
CASSFGRALYEQYF	TRBV12-3/TRBV12-4	TRBJ2-7
CASSRSSGRAYNEQFF	TRBV4-1	TRBJ2-1
CASQTSGSRETQYF	TRBV18	TRBJ2-5
CASSLGSGIREQYF	TRBV5-1	TRBJ2-7
CASSGTGGYQPQHF	TRBV12-3/TRBV12-4	TRBJ1-5
CASSRSFGDTGELFF	TRBV14	TRBJ2-2
CASMKPVKSEAFF	TRBV6-1	TRBJ1-1
CASSYSTLLDNEQFF	TRBV6-2/TRBV6-3	TRBJ2-1
CASLNGAEGELFF	TRBV5-1	TRBJ2-2
CAWSGPPGLEFF	TRBV30	TRBJ2-1
CASSYDSSGELFF	TRBV6-5	TRBJ2-2
CASSAGGATNEKLFF	TRBV12-3/TRBV12-4	TRBJ1-4
CASSQTETPNYGYTF	TRBV7-9	TRBJ1-2
CASSFGSGLPYEQYF	TRBV27	TRBJ2-7
CASSQSVSSYNEQFF	TRBV12-3/TRBV12-4	TRBJ2-1
CASSPTGAIAKNIQYF	TRBV5-1	TRBJ2-4
CSARGTGYTDTQYF	TRBV20-1	TRBJ2-3